This T cell receptor (beta chain) was profiled in a study of blood T cells in healthy people across ages. A second roughly 6 to 11 cycle PCR used barcoded and J-beta primers. A template-switch adaptor with 12 random nucleotides tagged each cDNA molecule. Each CDR3 protein is one row after TCRdb ran MiXCR on the 5' RACE reads. Of 1,500,000 or so distinct CDR3 sequences listed, less than 45% are singletons. This clonotype was observed a few times. Its target is not known. Study observations and caveats: As age increased, TCR beta diversity per million T cells fell in a roughly linear fashion. More naive CD4+ cells and higher diversity were found in long-lived than in aged donors.

The CDR3 extends over 13 amino acids. V lost 3 bases and J lost 11; bases outside the gene matches: 5. In germline, CDR1 is SGHDN, CDR2 FVKESK. The sequence came from a woman aged 18-29 years in good health. V is TRBV14 and J is TRBJ2-1, with TRBD1 matching over 9 bases. Source material: blood. DNA of the CDR3: TGTGCCAGCAGCCAGACAGGGGGGACTAAGCAGTTCTTC. Protein product: CASSQTGGTKQFF. The variable domain in full, with the rest retrieved from reference TRBV14 and TRBJ2-1, is EAGVTQFPSHSVIEKGQTVTLRCDPISGHDNLYWYRRVMGKEIKFLLHFVKESKQDESGMPNNRFLAERTGGTYSTLKVQPAELEDSGVYFCASSQTGGTKQFFGPGTRLTVL.